Here is one TCR beta chain with its context. The antigen is unknown. This sample is part of a study of cytomegalovirus exposure and HLA in healthy donors. Overall study: Clustering assigned 70% to 85% of the roughly 380 genotyped donors to the Caucasian-associated ancestry cluster.

The study's findings and limits: Rare TCR sequences predominated, though certain public TCRs were found in many donors. An analysis done earlier found most TCR beta V segments productive about 90% or about 30% of the time.

The CDR3 is made up of 15 amino acids. Trimming cost V 2 bases and J 3 bases, with 12 bases left between them. Per the germline V gene, CDR1 is SGHTA and CDR2 is FQGNSA. With 60 Vbeta and 13 Jbeta primers, the PCR was carried out. The assay was immunoSEQ multiplex PCR, and TCRdb's table has in-frame clones only and misses some. The table records about 190,000 clones, 70% to 80% of them present only once. This clonotype originated in a woman in her twenties or thirties in good health and CMV-seropositive. Sequencing was carried out using PBMCs. V is TRBV7-2 and J is TRBJ2-3; D possibly corresponds to TRBD2 (6 bases). Here the CDR3 reads CASSLRTTRTDTQYF. The CDR3 DNA follows: TGTGCCAGCAGCTTACGGACTACCAGGACAGATACGCAGTATTTT.